The rows below give T cell receptor beta chains drawn from one sample of a study of blood T cell repertoires in COVID-19. Clones were sequenced by immunoSEQ multiplex PCR, and TCRdb holds only the in-frame ones, with some missing. In the table there are 15,000 to 20,000 clones, about 86% of which are singletons. The sequencing input was peripheral blood. These receptors all come from a man in his 70s with acute or convalescent COVID-19. CDR3s include the opening cysteine and the closing phenylalanine or tryptophan. D genes are given only for firm matches. A row's size may be missing; if present it is once, few, many or a size class.

>TRBD2|.|TRBV3-1/TRBV3-2|TRBJ2-3
CASSRTSDTQYF
TGTGCCAGCAGCCGGACTAGCGATACGCAGTATTTT
>TRBD2|.|TRBV6-5|TRBJ2-7
CASSQRETYEQYF
TGTGCCAGCAGCCAGCGGGAGACCTACGAGCAGTACTTC
>TRBD1|.|TRBV19|TRBJ1-2
CASSPIQGQGAIYGYTF
TGTGCCAGTAGTCCAATACAGGGACAGGGGGCAATCTATGGCTACACCTTC
>TRBD2|.|TRBV7-3|TRBJ2-2
CASSLNPGLNTGELFF
TGTGCCAGCAGCTTAAATCCGGGACTAAACACCGGGGAGCTGTTTTTT
>TRBD1|.|TRBV4-1|TRBJ2-1
CASSHTLTGRSEQFF
TGCGCCAGCAGCCATACCCTGACAGGGCGGAGTGAGCAGTTCTTC
>.|once|TRBV5-6|TRBJ1-3
CASSRIQGSGNTIYF
TGTGCCAGCAGTCGAATCCAGGGGTCTGGAAACACCATATATTTT
>TRBD1|once|TRBV19|TRBJ2-3
CASRIVGQGPSTDTQYF
TGTGCCAGTAGAATAGTCGGACAGGGCCCAAGCACAGATACGCAGTATTTT
>TRBD1|.|TRBV12-5|TRBJ1-5
CASGDTTGGFNQPQHF
TGTGCTAGTGGTGATACGACAGGGGGGTTCAATCAGCCCCAGCATTTT
>TRBD2|few|TRBV19|TRBJ2-2
CASSKRLAGGLDTGELFF
TGTGCCAGTAGTAAGAGACTAGCGGGAGGGTTGGACACCGGGGAGCTGTTTTTT
>TRBD2|.|TRBV5-1|TRBJ2-1
CASRVAGEEQFF
TGCGCCAGCAGGGTAGCGGGGGAAGAGCAGTTCTTC
>.|few|TRBV2|TRBJ1-5
CASSGTGGNQPQHF
TGTGCCAGCAGTGGCACCGGGGGCAATCAGCCCCAGCATTTT
>TRBD1|.|TRBV24-1|TRBJ2-1
CATSDPTGSLYNEQFF
TGTGCCACCAGTGACCCGACAGGGTCCCTCTACAATGAGCAGTTCTTC
>TRBD1|.|TRBV5-6|TRBJ2-3
CASSLQGAGTDTQYF
TGTGCCAGCAGCTTGCAGGGGGCAGGCACAGATACGCAGTATTTT
>TRBD1|.|TRBV9|TRBJ1-4
CASSTGTGFNEKLFF
TGTGCCAGCAGCACCGGGACAGGGTTTAATGAAAAACTGTTTTTT
>TRBD2|.|TRBV5-1|TRBJ2-3
CASSLPTSGGTDTQYF
TGCGCCAGCAGCCTCCCAACGAGCGGGGGGACAGATACGCAGTATTTT
>.|.|TRBV2|TRBJ2-1
CASSESPGEQFF
TGTGCCAGCAGTGAATCGCCAGGAGAGCAGTTCTTC
>.|.|TRBV20-1|TRBJ2-3
CSQGIGDTQYF
TGCAGCCAGGGGATTGGAGATACGCAGTATTTT
>.|few|TRBV20-1|TRBJ2-5
CSASTGLQETQYF
TGCAGTGCTAGTACAGGGCTTCAAGAGACCCAGTACTTC
>TRBD1|.|TRBV29-1|TRBJ2-5
CSVAKGAKETQYF
TGCAGCGTTGCGAAGGGGGCAAAAGAGACCCAGTACTTC
>TRBD1|.|TRBV29-1|TRBJ1-2
CSALGQGIYGYTF
TGCAGCGCGTTGGGACAGGGGATCTATGGCTACACCTTC
>.|.|TRBV18|TRBJ2-2
CASSRGLVVDTGELFF
TGTGCCAGCTCCCGGGGTTTGGTCGTCGACACCGGGGAGCTGTTTTTT
>TRBD1|once|TRBV11-2|TRBJ2-7
CASSLGGQGTGEQYF
TGTGCCAGCAGCTTAGGGGGACAGGGGACTGGGGAGCAGTACTTC
>.|.|TRBV11-3|TRBJ2-5
CASSRQDEETQYF
TGTGCCAGCTCAAGACAGGACGAAGAGACCCAGTACTTC
>.|.|TRBV7-9|TRBJ1-1
CASSLSGEGEAFF
TGTGCCAGCAGCTTATCAGGGGAAGGGGAAGCTTTCTTT
>.|.|TRBV19|TRBJ2-1
CASSIRTTGGNEQFF
TGTGCCAGTAGTATACGGACTACGGGCGGCAATGAGCAGTTCTTC
>.|.|TRBV11-3|TRBJ1-2
CASSFLGGVGYTF
TGTGCCAGCAGCTTCCTTGGGGGGGTTGGCTACACCTTC
>.|.|TRBV14|TRBJ2-4
CASRYTGSAIQYF
TGTGCCAGCAGATATACAGGGTCCGCCATTCAGTACTTC
>.|.|TRBV7-9|TRBJ2-7
CASSFGLITYEQYF
TGTGCCAGCAGCTTCGGACTGATAACCTACGAGCAGTACTTC
>TRBD1|.|TRBV6-6|TRBJ1-2
CASNLQGAGGYTF
TGTGCCAGCAACCTACAGGGGGCTGGTGGCTACACCTTC
>.|.|TRBV6-1|TRBJ2-5
CASSEAGRGQGGRETQYF
TGTGCCAGCAGTGAAGCAGGAAGGGGGCAGGGAGGACGCGAGACCCAGTACTTC
>.|.|TRBV3-1/TRBV3-2|TRBJ1-6
CASSRSTGSIGSPLHF
TGTGCCAGCAGCCGATCCACAGGGAGCATCGGTTCACCCCTCCACTTT
>TRBD2|.|TRBV28|TRBJ2-1
CASRALAGVVFGEQFF
TGTGCCAGCAGAGCCCTAGCGGGAGTTGTATTCGGTGAGCAGTTCTTC
>TRBD2|.|TRBV6-1|TRBJ2-7
CASSEVGGRAEYEQYF
TGTGCCAGCAGTGAAGTTGGAGGGAGGGCGGAATACGAGCAGTACTTC
>TRBD2|once|TRBV5-8|TRBJ2-1
CASSLLGAGVRDEQFF
TGTGCCAGCAGCTTGTTAGGAGCGGGAGTCCGGGATGAGCAGTTCTTC
>.|.|TRBV7-2|TRBJ2-1
CASSFQGDNEQFF
TGTGCCAGCAGCTTTCAGGGTGATAATGAGCAGTTCTTC
>TRBD2|.|TRBV29-1|TRBJ2-1
CSVDFVAGDNEQFF
TGCAGCGTTGACTTCGTAGCGGGGGACAATGAGCAGTTCTTC
>.|.|TRBV7-2|TRBJ1-1
CASSLGQSNTEAFF
TGTGCCAGCAGCTTGGGACAATCGAACACTGAAGCTTTCTTT
>.|.|TRBV6-2/TRBV6-3|TRBJ1-5
CASSYISGDQPQHF
TGTGCCAGCAGTTACATTTCGGGGGATCAGCCCCAGCATTTT
>TRBD2|.|TRBV6-1|TRBJ2-3
CASSGGARLAGGSTDTQYF
TGTGCCAGCAGTGGGGGTGCTCGACTAGCGGGAGGGAGCACAGATACGCAGTATTTT
>.|.|TRBV9|TRBJ2-3
CASSGENVATQYF
TGTGCCAGCAGCGGAGAGAACGTCGCTACGCAGTATTTT
>.|.|TRBV9|TRBJ1-6
CASSPGVGNSPLHF
TGTGCCAGCAGCCCGGGGGTAGGGAATTCACCCCTCCACTTT
>.|.|TRBV29-1|TRBJ1-5
CSVLQGRNQPQHF
TGCAGCGTCCTACAGGGTAGGAATCAGCCCCAGCATTTT
>.|.|TRBV2|TRBJ2-1
CASSDNNEQFF
TGTGCCAGCAGTGACAACAATGAGCAGTTCTTC
>TRBD2|few|TRBV5-8|TRBJ2-3
CASSQTSGTDTQYF
TGTGCCAGCAGCCAGACTAGCGGCACAGATACGCAGTATTTT
>.|.|TRBV24-1|TRBJ2-3
CAIRGPRSTDTQYF
TGTGCCATCCGCGGGCCGCGGAGCACAGATACGCAGTATTTT
>.|.|TRBV28|TRBJ1-3
CASSPPPGAGNTIYF
TGTGCCAGCAGTCCCCCCCCGGGGGCTGGAAACACCATATATTTT
>.|.|TRBV29-1|TRBJ1-6
CSVAFFFPGQHNSPLHF
TGCAGCGTTGCTTTTTTCTTTCCGGGACAACATAATTCACCCCTCCACTTT
>TRBD1|once|TRBV29-1|TRBJ2-5
CSVVRGLGETQYF
TGCAGCGTTGTGAGGGGGCTAGGTGAGACCCAGTACTTC
>.|.|TRBV4-1|TRBJ1-2
CASSPQRGGRFNYGYTF
TGCGCCAGCAGCCCCCAGAGGGGAGGGAGGTTTAACTATGGCTACACCTTC
>TRBD1|.|TRBV14|TRBJ2-7
CASSRVTGPYEQYF
TGTGCCAGCAGCCGGGTGACAGGGCCCTACGAGCAGTACTTC
>TRBD1|.|TRBV7-2|TRBJ2-5
CASSLDRGRSPQYF
TGTGCCAGCAGCTTAGACAGGGGACGCTCCCCCCAGTACTTC
>.|.|TRBV19|TRBJ1-5
CASSIGQGNQPQHF
TGTGCCAGTAGTATAGGCCAGGGGAATCAGCCCCAGCATTTT
>.|few|TRBV29-1|TRBJ2-3
CSVEDGVAVADTQYF
TGCAGCGTTGAAGATGGAGTGGCAGTGGCAGATACGCAGTATTTT
>TRBD2|.|TRBV27|TRBJ2-5
CASSPSLAAQETQYF
TGTGCCAGCAGTCCCTCTCTAGCGGCCCAAGAGACCCAGTACTTC